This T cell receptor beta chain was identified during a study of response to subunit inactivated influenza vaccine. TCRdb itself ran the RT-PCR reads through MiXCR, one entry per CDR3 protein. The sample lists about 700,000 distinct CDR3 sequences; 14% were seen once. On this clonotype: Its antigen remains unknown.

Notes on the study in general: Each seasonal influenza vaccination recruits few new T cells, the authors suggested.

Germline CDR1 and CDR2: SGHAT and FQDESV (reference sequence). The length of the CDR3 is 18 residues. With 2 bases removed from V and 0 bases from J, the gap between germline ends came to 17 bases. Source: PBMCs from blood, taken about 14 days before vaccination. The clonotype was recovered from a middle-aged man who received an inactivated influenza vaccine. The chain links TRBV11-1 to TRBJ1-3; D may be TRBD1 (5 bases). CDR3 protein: CASSLTPGRVLSGNTIYF. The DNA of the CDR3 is TGTGCCAGCAGCTTAACCCCCGGCAGGGTGCTCTCTGGAAACACCATATATTTT.